These T cell receptor beta chains were read from a single sample in a study of shared clonotypes between healthy human individuals. This table comes from immunoSEQ multiplex PCR, and its TCRdb copy is limited to in-frame clones, with some not included. The repertoire consists of 1.4 million or so clones, with 98% occurring once and the leading ten covering 0.36%. The sample taken for sequencing was naive CD4+ T cells sorted from blood. The receptors originated from a man under 40 in good health. The CDR3 runs from the conserved cysteine through the conserved F or W. The D gene is left open where the match is weak. Only part of the rows carry a size: once, few, many, or a class if the clone is expanded.

d_call: TRBD1
clone_size: once
v_call: TRBV6-5
cdr3_aa: CASSYLGQGINYGYTF

d_call: .
clone_size: .
v_call: TRBV27
cdr3_aa: CASSFGGGSFYEQYF

d_call: .
clone_size: .
v_call: TRBV2
cdr3_aa: CASQGPGDQPQHF

d_call: .
clone_size: .
v_call: TRBV29-1
cdr3_aa: CSVVISGVSYNEQFF

d_call: .
clone_size: .
v_call: TRBV2
cdr3_aa: CASSERGAAFF

d_call: .
clone_size: .
v_call: TRBV7-9
cdr3_aa: CASSLVSGRETEAFF

d_call: TRBD2
clone_size: once
v_call: TRBV5-4
cdr3_aa: CASSLTSGRALTGELFF

d_call: TRBD2
clone_size: .
v_call: TRBV9
cdr3_aa: CASSVVGAGAYNEQFF

d_call: TRBD2
clone_size: once
v_call: TRBV11-3
cdr3_aa: CASSPPDTSGIVVCTDTQYF

d_call: .
clone_size: .
v_call: TRBV5-4
cdr3_aa: CASSLGAQSTDTQYF

d_call: .
clone_size: .
v_call: TRBV5-6
cdr3_aa: CASSLVGRETQYF

d_call: .
clone_size: .
v_call: TRBV4-3
cdr3_aa: CASSQVGTGSWNEQFF

d_call: .
clone_size: .
v_call: TRBV5-1
cdr3_aa: CASSPGGAQETQYF

d_call: .
clone_size: .
v_call: TRBV11-2
cdr3_aa: CASTFSGEETQYF

d_call: TRBD2
clone_size: .
v_call: TRBV19
cdr3_aa: CASSIDGREVPSTDTQYF

d_call: .
clone_size: .
v_call: TRBV28
cdr3_aa: CASHGVNTGELFF

d_call: .
clone_size: .
v_call: TRBV2
cdr3_aa: CASGSWGNTEAFF

d_call: .
clone_size: .
v_call: TRBV5-4
cdr3_aa: CASSSRGSGYTF

d_call: .
clone_size: .
v_call: TRBV7-9
cdr3_aa: CASSARRENTGELFF

d_call: .
clone_size: .
v_call: TRBV7-8
cdr3_aa: CASSLVGSADTQYF

d_call: TRBD2
clone_size: .
v_call: TRBV19
cdr3_aa: CASSIEAGGHSGANVLTF

d_call: .
clone_size: .
v_call: TRBV19
cdr3_aa: CASSRRGATYEQYF

d_call: TRBD1
clone_size: .
v_call: TRBV5-1
cdr3_aa: CASSLRTGDYNEQFF

d_call: .
clone_size: .
v_call: TRBV7-6
cdr3_aa: CASSPIRPPDETQYF

d_call: TRBD2
clone_size: .
v_call: TRBV4-3
cdr3_aa: CASSQGLRAGNEQFF

d_call: .
clone_size: .
v_call: TRBV30
cdr3_aa: CAWAGVSGNTIYF

d_call: .
clone_size: .
v_call: TRBV7-9
cdr3_aa: CASSSRPETEAFF

d_call: .
clone_size: .
v_call: TRBV21-1
cdr3_aa: CASRGQDLCAAQETQYF

d_call: .
clone_size: once
v_call: TRBV11-2
cdr3_aa: CASSLRDRFDEQFF

d_call: .
clone_size: .
v_call: TRBV5-1
cdr3_aa: CASSQDWVGNEKLFF

d_call: .
clone_size: .
v_call: TRBV19
cdr3_aa: CASTLEGARQPQHF

d_call: .
clone_size: .
v_call: TRBV18
cdr3_aa: CASSPGQKEETQYF

d_call: .
clone_size: .
v_call: TRBV25-1
cdr3_aa: CASSRGETQYF

d_call: .
clone_size: .
v_call: TRBV5-1
cdr3_aa: CASSNEWSYEQYF

d_call: TRBD2
clone_size: once
v_call: TRBV6-1
cdr3_aa: CASSVGTSKQGEQYF

d_call: .
clone_size: .
v_call: TRBV18
cdr3_aa: CASSPGNEQFF

d_call: TRBD1
clone_size: .
v_call: TRBV10-3
cdr3_aa: CATQDRRNNEQFF

d_call: .
clone_size: .
v_call: TRBV5-4
cdr3_aa: CASSPKGNGNTIYF

d_call: TRBD2
clone_size: .
v_call: TRBV19
cdr3_aa: CASSMGGLALSYNEQFF

d_call: .
clone_size: .
v_call: TRBV20-1
cdr3_aa: CSAAGSLTQYF

d_call: .
clone_size: .
v_call: TRBV14
cdr3_aa: CASSRARGYEQYF

d_call: .
clone_size: once
v_call: TRBV27
cdr3_aa: CASSPRLGGTGELFF